This entry lists 8 T cell receptor beta chains sequenced from one sample in a study of cytomegalovirus exposure and HLA in healthy donors. PCR employed 60 Vbeta and 13 Jbeta primers. Measured with immunoSEQ multiplex PCR; TCRdb has only the in-frame clones, and not every one. The sample contains some 150,000 clones, roughly three quarters of which appear only once. Sequencing was done on a sample of PBMCs. Source of these receptors: a man under 40 in good health and CMV-seropositive.

This chain uses TRBV6-5 with TRBJ2-5; the match to TRBD1 covers 11 bases. Germline lookup yields CDR1 MNHEY and CDR2 SVGAGI. V dropped 5 bases and J dropped 5; count of bases not matched to a gene: 7. The CDR3 covers 15 residues. The CDR3 coding sequence is TGTGCCAGCAGTCGCGGGGACAGGGGGTCGGAGACCCAGTACTTC. Translated: CASSRGDRGSETQYF.

The chain is built from TRBV30 and TRBJ1-5; a possible D gene is TRBD1 (5 bases). This CDR3 has 12 amino acids. Trimming pared 1 base from V and 7 bases from J, leaving 8 bases between. Germline V gene data show CDR1 as GTSNPN and CDR2 as SVGIG (reference sequence). The CDR3: CAWSDKGQPQHF. In DNA form, the CDR3 reads TGTGCCTGGAGTGACAAGGGGCAGCCCCAGCATTTT. The whole variable domain, remainder taken from reference TRBV30 and TRBJ1-5, is SQTIHQWPATLVQPVGSPLSLECTVEGTSNPNLYWYRQAAGRGLQLLFYSVGIGQISSEVPQNLSASRPQDRQFILSSKKLLLSDSGFYLCAWSDKGQPQHFGDGTRLSIL.

The V call is TRBV11-2, the J call TRBJ2-2, with D perhaps TRBD1 (5 bases). Germline lookup yields CDR1 SGHAT and CDR2 FQNNGV. V was trimmed by 2 bases and J by 7 bases, leaving 11 bases between them. The CDR3 loop spans 14 amino acids. This chain's CDR3 is CASSLSRQNGELFF. CDR3 DNA: TGTGCCAGCAGCTTATCCCGACAGAACGGGGAGCTGTTTTTT.

The V call is TRBV4-2, the J call TRBJ2-3; D perhaps matches TRBD2 (6 bases). The V and J ends lost 0 bases and 6 bases respectively, with 13 bases between them. CDR1 is LGHNA and CDR2 is YNFKEQ in the germline V gene. The CDR3 sequence is 15 residues long. In DNA, the CDR3 is TGTGCCAGCAGCCAAGAGCGGGACTTGGGGGATACGCAGTATTTT. Its protein is CASSQERDLGDTQYF.

The chain is built from TRBV30 and TRBJ1-1, with D perhaps TRBD1 (6 bases). V lost 0 bases and J 4 bases, leaving 12 bases between the germline ends. The CDR3 consists of 14 residues. Germline CDR1 is GTSNPN and CDR2 is SVGIG (reference sequence). CDR3: CAWSVQGWGTEAFF. DNA for the CDR3: TGTGCCTGGAGTGTACAGGGTTGGGGCACTGAAGCTTTCTTT.

A few counts support this clone. The rearrangement uses TRBV5-6 and TRBJ2-2; TRBD1 aligns across 9 bases. Trimming removed 3 bases from V and 2 bases from J; junction bases left unmatched: 2. CDR3 length: 15 amino acids. Germline CDR1 SGHDT, CDR2 YYEEEE. The CDR3 is CASSWDRDNTGELFF. CDR3 DNA: TGTGCCAGCAGCTGGGACAGGGATAACACCGGGGAGCTGTTTTTT.

The chain recombines TRBV2 with TRBJ1-5, with TRBD1 identical over 9 bases. After removal of 6 bases from V and 6 bases from J, the junction contained 3 bases not matched to a gene. Germline V lookup: CDR1 SNHLY, CDR2 FYNNEI. The CDR3 length is 13 residues. CDR3 sequence: CASSGTGTQPQHF. As DNA, the CDR3 is TGTGCCAGCAGCGGGACAGGGACTCAGCCCCAGCATTTT.

The chain couples TRBV5-4 to TRBJ2-1; TRBD2 matches at 7 bases. The CDR3 is 15 residues long. Germline CDR1 is SGHNT and CDR2 is YYREEE (reference sequence). V lost 4 bases, J lost 5 bases, and 9 bases stayed unmatched. CDR3: CASSPTSASHNEQFF. The CDR3 DNA reads TGTGCCAGCAGCCCTACTAGCGCCAGCCACAATGAGCAGTTCTTC.